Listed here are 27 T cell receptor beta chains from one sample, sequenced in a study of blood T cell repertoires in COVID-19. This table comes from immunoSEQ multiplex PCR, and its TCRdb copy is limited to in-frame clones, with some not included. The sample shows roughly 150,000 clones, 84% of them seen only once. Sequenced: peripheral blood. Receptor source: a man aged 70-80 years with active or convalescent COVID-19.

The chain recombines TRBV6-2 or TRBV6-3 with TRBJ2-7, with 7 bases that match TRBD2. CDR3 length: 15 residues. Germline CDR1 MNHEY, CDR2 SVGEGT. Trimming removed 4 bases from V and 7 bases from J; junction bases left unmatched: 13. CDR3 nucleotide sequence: TGTGCCAGCAGTTCTCTGGTGGGCGGGAGCTGGGAGCAGTACTTC. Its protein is CASSSLVGGSWEQYF.

CDR3 in amino acids: CASSLGGDGYNEQFF. The DNA for the CDR3 is TGTGCCAGCAGTCTCGGGGGGGATGGCTACAATGAGCAGTTCTTC. The chain employs TRBV6-5 and TRBJ2-1, with TRBD2 identical over 8 bases. With V trimmed by 5 bases and J by 3 bases, 6 bases remained unmatched. CDR1 and CDR2 from the germline V gene are MNHEY and SVGAGI. The CDR3 length is 15 residues.

DNA for the CDR3: TGTGCCAGCAGCGTACTAGCGGGGACGTACCAAGAGACCCAGTACTTC. It translates to CASSVLAGTYQETQYF. V and J are TRBV9 and TRBJ2-5, with 9 positions matching TRBD2. CDR1 is SGDLS and CDR2 is YYNGEE in the germline V gene. This CDR3 contains 16 residues. V trimming: 1 base; J trimming: 0 bases; junction bases outside the gene matches: 4.

CDR3 bases: TGTGCCAGCAGCCCCTACAGAGAGCAGTACTTC. Protein: CASSPYREQYF. The rearrangement links TRBV12-3 or TRBV12-4 to TRBJ2-7; the D is unclear. The V end lost 6 bases, the J end lost 7 bases, and 10 bases lay between the germline ends. The CDR3 spans 11 residues.

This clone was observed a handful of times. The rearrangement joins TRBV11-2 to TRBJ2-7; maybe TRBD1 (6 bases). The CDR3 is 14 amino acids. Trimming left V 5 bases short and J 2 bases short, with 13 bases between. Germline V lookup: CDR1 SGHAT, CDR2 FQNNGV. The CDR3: CASSPRGLAYEQYF. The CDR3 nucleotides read TGTGCCAGCAGCCCCAGGGGCCTTGCCTACGAGCAGTACTTC.

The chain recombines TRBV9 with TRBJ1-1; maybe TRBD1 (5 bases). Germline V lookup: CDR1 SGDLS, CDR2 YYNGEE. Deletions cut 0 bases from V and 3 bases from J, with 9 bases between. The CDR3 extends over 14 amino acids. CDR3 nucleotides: TGTGCCAGCAGCGTAGGGGGCGCGGACACTGAAGCTTTCTTT. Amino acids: CASSVGGADTEAFF.

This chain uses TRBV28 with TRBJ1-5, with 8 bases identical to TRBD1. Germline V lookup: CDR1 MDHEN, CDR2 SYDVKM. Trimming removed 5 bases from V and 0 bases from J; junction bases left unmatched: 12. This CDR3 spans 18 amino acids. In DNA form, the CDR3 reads TGTGCCAGCAGTCCCTTTCAGGACAGGGTCTATAGCAATCAGCCCCAGCATTTT. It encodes CASSPFQDRVYSNQPQHF.

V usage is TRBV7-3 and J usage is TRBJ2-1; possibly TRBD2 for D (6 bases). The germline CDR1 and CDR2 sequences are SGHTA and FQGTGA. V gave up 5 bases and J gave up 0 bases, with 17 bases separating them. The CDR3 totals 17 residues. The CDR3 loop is CASSRTGTQSSYNEQFF. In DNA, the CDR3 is TGTGCCAGCAGCCGAACCGGGACTCAAAGCTCCTACAATGAGCAGTTCTTC.

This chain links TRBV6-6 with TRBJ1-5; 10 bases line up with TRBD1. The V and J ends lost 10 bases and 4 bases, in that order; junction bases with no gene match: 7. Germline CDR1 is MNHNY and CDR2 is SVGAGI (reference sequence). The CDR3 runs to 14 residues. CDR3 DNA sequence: TGTGCCACACGACAGGGGGCTAGAAATCAGCCCCAGCATTTT. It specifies CATRQGARNQPQHF.

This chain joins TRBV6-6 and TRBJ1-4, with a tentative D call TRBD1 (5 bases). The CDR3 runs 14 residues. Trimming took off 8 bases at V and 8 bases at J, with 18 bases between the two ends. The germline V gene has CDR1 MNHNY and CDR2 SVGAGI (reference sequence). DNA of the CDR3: TGTGCCAGCTCCCTCCGGGGGTCAGGGGAAAAACTGTTTTTT. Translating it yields CASSLRGSGEKLFF.

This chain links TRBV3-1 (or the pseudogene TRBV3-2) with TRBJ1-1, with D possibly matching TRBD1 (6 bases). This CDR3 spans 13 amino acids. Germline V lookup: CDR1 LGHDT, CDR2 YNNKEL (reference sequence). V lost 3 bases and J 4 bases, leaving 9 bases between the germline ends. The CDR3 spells CASSQGALTEAFF. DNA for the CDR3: TGTGCCAGCAGCCAGGGGGCCCTCACTGAAGCTTTCTTT.

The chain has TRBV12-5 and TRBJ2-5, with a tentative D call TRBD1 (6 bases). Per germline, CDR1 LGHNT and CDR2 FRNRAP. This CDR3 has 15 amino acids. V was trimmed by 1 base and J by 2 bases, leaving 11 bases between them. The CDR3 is CASGLGWGQQETQYF. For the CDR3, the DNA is TGTGCTAGTGGTTTGGGGTGGGGACAACAAGAGACCCAGTACTTC.

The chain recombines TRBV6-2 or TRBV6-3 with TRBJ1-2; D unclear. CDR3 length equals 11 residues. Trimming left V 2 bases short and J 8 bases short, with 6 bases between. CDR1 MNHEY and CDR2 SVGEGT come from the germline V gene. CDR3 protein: CASSYGGGYTF. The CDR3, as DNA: TGTGCCAGCAGTTACGGCGGGGGCTACACCTTC.

CDR3 region: CASSFGTGVSTDTQYF. The CDR3 DNA follows: TGCGCCAGCAGCTTTGGAACGGGAGTAAGCACAGATACGCAGTATTTT. The chain uses TRBV5-1 and TRBJ2-3; D perhaps matches TRBD2 (6 bases). This CDR3 is built from 16 residues. CDR1 is SGHRS and CDR2 is YFSETQ in the germline V gene. Trimming pared 2 bases from V and 0 bases from J, leaving 13 bases between. Full variable domain (rest looked up from reference TRBV5-1 and TRBJ2-3): KAGVTQTPRYLIKTRGQQVTLSCSPISGHRSVSWYQQTPGQGLQFLFEYFSETQRNKGNFPGRFSGRQFSNSRSEMNVSTLELGDSALYLCASSFGTGVSTDTQYFGPGTRLTVL.

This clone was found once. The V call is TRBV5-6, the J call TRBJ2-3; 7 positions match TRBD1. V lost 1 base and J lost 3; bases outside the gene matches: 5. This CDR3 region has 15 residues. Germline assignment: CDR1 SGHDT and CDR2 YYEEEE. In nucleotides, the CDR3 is TGTGCCAGCAGCTTGAAGACAGGGTGGACAGATACGCAGTATTTT. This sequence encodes CASSLKTGWTDTQYF.

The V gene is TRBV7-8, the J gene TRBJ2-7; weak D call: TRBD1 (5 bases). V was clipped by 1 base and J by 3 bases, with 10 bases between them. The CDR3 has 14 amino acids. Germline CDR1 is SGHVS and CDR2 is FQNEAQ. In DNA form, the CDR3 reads TGTGCCAGCAGCTTAGGTCAGGGTGTCTACGAGCAGTACTTC. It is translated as CASSLGQGVYEQYF.

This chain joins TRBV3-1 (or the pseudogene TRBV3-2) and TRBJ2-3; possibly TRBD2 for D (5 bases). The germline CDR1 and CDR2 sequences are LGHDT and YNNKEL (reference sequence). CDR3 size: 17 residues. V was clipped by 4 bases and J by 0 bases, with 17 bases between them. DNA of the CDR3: TGTGCCAGCAGCCCTAGGCTGACAAGGACTAGCACAGATACGCAGTATTTT. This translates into CASSPRLTRTSTDTQYF.

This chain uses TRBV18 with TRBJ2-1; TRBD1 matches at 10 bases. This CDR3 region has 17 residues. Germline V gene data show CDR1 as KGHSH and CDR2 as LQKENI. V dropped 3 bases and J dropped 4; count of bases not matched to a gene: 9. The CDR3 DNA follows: TGTGCCAGCTCACCCGGGGGACAGGGGTTCCTATACAATGAGCAGTTCTTC. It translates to CASSPGGQGFLYNEQFF.

The CDR3 DNA sequence: TGTGCCAGCAGCCGGACGACGACAGGGGATGAGGAAAAACTGTTTTTT. Protein sequence: CASSRTTTGDEEKLFF. V gene TRBV3-1 (or the pseudogene TRBV3-2) combines with J gene TRBJ1-4; 8 bases are shared with TRBD1. This CDR3 has 16 amino acids. From germline, CDR1 is LGHDT and CDR2 YNNKEL (reference sequence). Losses at the gene ends were 4 bases for V and 8 bases for J; bases not matched to a gene: 12.

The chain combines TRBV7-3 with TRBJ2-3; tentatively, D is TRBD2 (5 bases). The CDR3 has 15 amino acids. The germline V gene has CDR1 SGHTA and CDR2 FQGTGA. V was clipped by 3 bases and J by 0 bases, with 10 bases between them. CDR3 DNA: TGTGCCAGCAGCTTTTCCGGGGTCAGCACAGATACGCAGTATTTT. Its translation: CASSFSGVSTDTQYF.

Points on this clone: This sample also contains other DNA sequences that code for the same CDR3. CDR3 DNA: TGTGCCAGTAGTATGGGACAGGGGAACTATGGCTACACCTTC. Residues: CASSMGQGNYGYTF. The chain has TRBV19 and TRBJ1-2, with 10 bases lining up with TRBD1. Germline V gene lookup returns CDR1 LNHDA and CDR2 SQIVND (reference sequence). With V trimmed by 3 bases and J by 2 bases, 0 bases remained unmatched. The CDR3 spans 14 residues.

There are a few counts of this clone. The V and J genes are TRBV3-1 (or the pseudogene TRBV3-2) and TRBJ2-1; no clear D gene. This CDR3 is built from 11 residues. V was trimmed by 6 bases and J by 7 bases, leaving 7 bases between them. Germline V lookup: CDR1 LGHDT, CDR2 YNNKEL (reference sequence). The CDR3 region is CASRGANEQFF. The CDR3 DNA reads TGTGCCAGCAGAGGAGCAAATGAGCAGTTCTTC.

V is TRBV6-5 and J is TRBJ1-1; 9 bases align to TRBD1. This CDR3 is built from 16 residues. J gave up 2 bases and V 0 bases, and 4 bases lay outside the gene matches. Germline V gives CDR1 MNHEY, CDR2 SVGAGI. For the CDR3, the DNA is TGTGCCAGCAGTTACTCACGGGGACAGGGCAACACTGAAGCTTTCTTT. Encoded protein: CASSYSRGQGNTEAFF.

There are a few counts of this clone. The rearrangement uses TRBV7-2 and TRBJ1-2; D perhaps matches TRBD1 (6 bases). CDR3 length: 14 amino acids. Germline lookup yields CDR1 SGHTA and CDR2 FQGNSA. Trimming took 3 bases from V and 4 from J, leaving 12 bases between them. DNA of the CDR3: TGTGCCAGCAGCTTTGCAGGGGCCGTCTATGGCTACACCTTC. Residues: CASSFAGAVYGYTF.

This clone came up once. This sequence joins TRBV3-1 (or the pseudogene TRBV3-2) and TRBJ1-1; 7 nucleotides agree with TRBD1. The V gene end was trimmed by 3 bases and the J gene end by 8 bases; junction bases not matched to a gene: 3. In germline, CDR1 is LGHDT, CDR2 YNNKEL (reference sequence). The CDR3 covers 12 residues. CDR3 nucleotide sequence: TGTGCCAGCAGCCAGTGGACAGGCGAAGCTTTCTTT. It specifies CASSQWTGEAFF.

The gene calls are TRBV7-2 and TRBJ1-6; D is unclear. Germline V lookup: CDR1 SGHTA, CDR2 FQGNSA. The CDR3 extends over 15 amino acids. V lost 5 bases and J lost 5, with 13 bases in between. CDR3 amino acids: CASSPSQMNNSPLHF. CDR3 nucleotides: TGTGCCAGCAGCCCATCACAGATGAATAATTCACCCCTCCACTTT.

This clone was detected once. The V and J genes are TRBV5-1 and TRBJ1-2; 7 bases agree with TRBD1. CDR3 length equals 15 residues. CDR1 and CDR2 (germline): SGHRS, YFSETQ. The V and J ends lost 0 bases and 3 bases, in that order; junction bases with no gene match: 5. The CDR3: CASSLEWTGHYGYTF. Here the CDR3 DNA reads TGCGCCAGCAGCTTGGAGTGGACAGGCCACTATGGCTACACCTTC.